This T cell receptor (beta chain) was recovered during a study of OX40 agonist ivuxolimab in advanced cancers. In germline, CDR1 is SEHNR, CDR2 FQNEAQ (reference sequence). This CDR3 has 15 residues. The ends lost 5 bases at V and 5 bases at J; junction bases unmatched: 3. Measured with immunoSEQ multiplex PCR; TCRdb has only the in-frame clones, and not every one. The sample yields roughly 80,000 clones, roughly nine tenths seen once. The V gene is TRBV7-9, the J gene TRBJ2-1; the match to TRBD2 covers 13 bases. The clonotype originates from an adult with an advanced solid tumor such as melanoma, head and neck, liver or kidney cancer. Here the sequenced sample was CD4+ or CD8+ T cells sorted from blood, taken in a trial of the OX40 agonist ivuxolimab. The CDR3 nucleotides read TGTGCCAGCAGCCTTGGGACTAGCGGGGACAATGAGCAGTTCTTC. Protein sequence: CASSLGTSGDNEQFF.